These T cell receptor beta chains were read from a single sample in a study of shared clonotypes between healthy human individuals. This table comes from immunoSEQ multiplex PCR, and its TCRdb copy is limited to in-frame clones, with some not included. The top ten hold roughly 1.1% of the sample, which has about 1.5 million clones, approximately 97% seen once. The sequenced sample was naive CD4+ T cells sorted from blood. The receptor source for this set is a man aged 25-45 years in good health. CDR3s include the opening cysteine and the closing phenylalanine or tryptophan. Fields, in order: CDR3 length, V gene, J gene, D gene, CDR3 protein. The D gene is left open where the match is weak.

12,TRBV28,TRBJ2-7,.,CASSGLVGEQYF
14,TRBV27,TRBJ2-1,.,CASSSHGSYNEQFF
14,TRBV18,TRBJ2-3,.,CASSPTSAADTQYF
20,TRBV5-1,TRBJ2-1,TRBD2,CASSFYLAGVSGLTHNEQFF
15,TRBV5-1,TRBJ2-5,TRBD2,CASSKNPGLAITQYF
16,TRBV7-9,TRBJ2-7,.,CASSLSAGRGSYEQYF
13,TRBV6-5,TRBJ1-1,.,CASSYSRNTEAFF
13,TRBV5-8,TRBJ2-7,.,CASSFTRDHEQYF
14,TRBV19,TRBJ2-3,.,CASKLSPSTDTQYF
17,TRBV7-9,TRBJ2-1,TRBD2,CASSPTYRAGAYNEQFF
17,TRBV27,TRBJ2-1,TRBD2,CASSLASLAGLYNEQFF
14,TRBV5-1,TRBJ1-2,.,CASSLDSPNYGYTF
13,TRBV6-5,TRBJ2-7,.,CASSTDLTYEQYF
14,TRBV30,TRBJ1-2,.,CAWSVRTGIGGYTF
15,TRBV4-2,TRBJ1-4,.,CASSQAMGFEEKLFF
16,TRBV7-8,TRBJ2-1,.,CASSPFRTSSYNEQFF
16,TRBV18,TRBJ2-7,TRBD2,CASSPRLAGDYYEQYF
14,TRBV29-1,TRBJ1-4,TRBD1,CSVVAGTGSEKLFF
13,TRBV28,TRBJ1-2,TRBD1,CASRGDREYGYTF
14,TRBV5-1,TRBJ1-5,.,CASSPQGTNQPQHF
14,TRBV4-1,TRBJ2-7,TRBD1,CASSRRDRSYEQYF
12,TRBV5-6,TRBJ1-1,.,CASSLRAAEAFF
15,TRBV5-1,TRBJ2-2,.,CASSPALGRTGELFF
14,TRBV9,TRBJ2-7,.,CASSPRGVTYEQYF
16,TRBV18,TRBJ1-3,.,CASSQLRGSASNTIYF
15,TRBV5-1,TRBJ2-3,.,CASRNRVEDTDTQYF
16,TRBV11-2,TRBJ2-2,TRBD2,CASSFGLAGGGGELFF
14,TRBV5-4,TRBJ2-1,.,CASSLAKTSNEQFF
16,TRBV11-2,TRBJ2-3,.,CAILSGYPRSTDTQYF
15,TRBV2,TRBJ1-5,.,CASRARGIGNQPQHF
15,TRBV19,TRBJ1-1,.,CASSIRDTLDTEAFF
13,TRBV11-2,TRBJ1-4,.,CASSALTNEKLFF
18,TRBV7-2,TRBJ2-3,.,CASSQKGKGRGRTDTQYF
14,TRBV19,TRBJ2-2,.,CASSIRRNTGELFF
14,TRBV29-1,TRBJ2-7,TRBD1,CSVEPGQGSYEQYF
15,TRBV7-9,TRBJ2-7,TRBD1,CASNPPGQGSHEQYF
13,TRBV28,TRBJ2-1,.,CASTGGPNNEQFF
17,TRBV6-1,TRBJ2-5,TRBD2,CASSERLAGGGEETQYF
14,TRBV5-1,TRBJ1-4,.,CASSRGGENEKLFF
18,TRBV5-1,TRBJ2-1,TRBD1,CASSLVSLGTGGNNEQFF
11,TRBV20-1,TRBJ1-2,.,CSARALRGYTF
14,TRBV28,TRBJ1-5,.,CASSPQVGGQPQHF
17,TRBV18,TRBJ2-2,TRBD1,CASSPPNRGLGTGELFF
14,TRBV10-1,TRBJ2-2,.,CASSKTANTGELFF
16,TRBV11-2,TRBJ2-2,.,CASSLVMGKNTGELFF
18,TRBV7-9,TRBJ1-3,TRBD1,CASSSLAATGGGGNTIYF
14,TRBV11-3,TRBJ2-3,.,CASSLGRGADTQYF
14,TRBV4-1,TRBJ2-7,.,CASSQGQVVYEQYF
18,TRBV18,TRBJ2-3,.,CASSPLPGLSIPLDTQYF
10,TRBV20-1,TRBJ2-1,.,CSARDNEQFF
14,TRBV9,TRBJ2-1,.,CASSVEGLGHEQFF
17,TRBV29-1,TRBJ2-2,TRBD1,CSVEATDRRRTTGELFF
16,TRBV7-7,TRBJ2-5,TRBD2,CASSPTGLAFQETQYF
14,TRBV10-3,TRBJ2-7,TRBD2,CAISDGLAGVEQYF
14,TRBV6-1,TRBJ1-5,.,CASTRDLSNQPQHF
13,TRBV4-3,TRBJ1-1,.,CASSQGVNTEAFF